These T cell receptor beta chains were read from a single sample in a study of blood T cell repertoires in COVID-19. Assay: immunoSEQ multiplex PCR; the TCRdb copy retains only in-frame clones and omits some. The sample gives about 82,000 clones, around 89% of which show up once; around 1.2% is in the top ten. Material: PBMCs or T cells enriched from blood (not recorded which). These receptors were taken from a woman between 50 and 59 years old with acute COVID-19. CDR3s include the opening cysteine and the closing phenylalanine or tryptophan. D genes are given only for firm matches. Not every row has a clone size; where given, it reads once, few, many or a size class.

cdr3_aa: CASSKGQGALTGDTQYF
cdr3_nt: TGTGCCAGCAGCAAGGGACAGGGGGCCTTAACAGGTGATACGCAGTATTTT
cdr3_length: 17
d_call: TRBD1
clone_size: NA
j_call: TRBJ2-3
v_call: TRBV7-3

cdr3_aa: CASRSDFYGYTF
cdr3_nt: TGTGCCAGCAGATCAGATTTCTATGGCTACACCTTC
cdr3_length: 12
d_call: NA
clone_size: NA
j_call: TRBJ1-2
v_call: TRBV11-2

cdr3_aa: CASSLAGGTDTQYF
cdr3_nt: TGTGCCAGCAGTTTGGCGGGAGGCACAGATACGCAGTATTTT
cdr3_length: 14
d_call: TRBD2
clone_size: once
j_call: TRBJ2-3
v_call: TRBV7-2

cdr3_aa: CASRSLSTDTQYF
cdr3_nt: TGTGCCAGCAGGTCCCTTAGCACAGATACGCAGTATTTT
cdr3_length: 13
d_call: NA
clone_size: NA
j_call: TRBJ2-3
v_call: TRBV5-4

cdr3_aa: CASSSRDRLTYEQYF
cdr3_nt: TGTGCCAGCAGCTCCCGGGACAGGCTAACCTACGAGCAGTACTTC
cdr3_length: 15
d_call: TRBD1
clone_size: NA
j_call: TRBJ2-7
v_call: TRBV5-8

cdr3_aa: CASSPRQATTNEKLFF
cdr3_nt: TGTGCCAGCTCACCAAGACAGGCTACAACTAATGAAAAACTGTTTTTT
cdr3_length: 16
d_call: NA
clone_size: NA
j_call: TRBJ1-4
v_call: TRBV18

cdr3_aa: CASSPQEGGRNEQFF
cdr3_nt: TGTGCCAGCAGCCCCCAAGAGGGAGGGAGGAATGAGCAGTTCTTC
cdr3_length: 15
d_call: TRBD2
clone_size: NA
j_call: TRBJ2-1
v_call: TRBV11-2

cdr3_aa: CASALQGNYGYTF
cdr3_nt: TGTGCCAGCGCCTTACAGGGGAACTATGGCTACACCTTC
cdr3_length: 13
d_call: TRBD1
clone_size: NA
j_call: TRBJ1-2
v_call: TRBV7-2

cdr3_aa: CASRTREIGNQPQHF
cdr3_nt: TGTGCCAGTAGAACCAGGGAAATTGGCAATCAGCCCCAGCATTTT
cdr3_length: 15
d_call: NA
clone_size: NA
j_call: TRBJ1-5
v_call: TRBV19

cdr3_aa: CASSPLTTNTEAFF
cdr3_nt: TGCGCCAGCAGCCCGCTTACAACGAACACTGAAGCTTTCTTT
cdr3_length: 14
d_call: NA
clone_size: NA
j_call: TRBJ1-1
v_call: TRBV5-1

cdr3_aa: CASSLGDIRGRGSPLHF
cdr3_nt: TGTGCCAGCAGCTTAGGGGATATCAGGGGGCGCGGGTCACCCCTCCACTTT
cdr3_length: 17
d_call: TRBD1
clone_size: NA
j_call: TRBJ1-6
v_call: TRBV7-6

cdr3_aa: CAIGGTAGNNEQFF
cdr3_nt: TGTGCCATCGGGGGCACAGCAGGAAACAATGAGCAGTTCTTC
cdr3_length: 14
d_call: NA
clone_size: NA
j_call: TRBJ2-1
v_call: TRBV10-3

cdr3_aa: CASSLDLGSTEAFF
cdr3_nt: TGCGCCAGCAGCTTGGACCTAGGGAGCACTGAAGCTTTCTTT
cdr3_length: 14
d_call: NA
clone_size: NA
j_call: TRBJ1-1
v_call: TRBV5-1

cdr3_aa: CATSKGQGLNQPQHF
cdr3_nt: TGTGCCACCAGCAAAGGACAGGGGTTAAATCAGCCCCAGCATTTT
cdr3_length: 15
d_call: TRBD1
clone_size: few
j_call: TRBJ1-5
v_call: TRBV24-1

cdr3_aa: CASSQEEGQSGYTF
cdr3_nt: TGCGCCAGCAGCCAAGAGGAGGGGCAGAGTGGCTACACCTTC
cdr3_length: 14
d_call: NA
clone_size: NA
j_call: TRBJ1-2
v_call: TRBV4-1

cdr3_aa: CASSPNKRQPQHF
cdr3_nt: TGTGCCAGTAGTCCAAACAAGAGGCAGCCCCAGCATTTT
cdr3_length: 13
d_call: NA
clone_size: NA
j_call: TRBJ1-5
v_call: TRBV19

cdr3_aa: CSVRLGQGGTDTQYF
cdr3_nt: TGCAGCGTTAGACTAGGACAGGGTGGAACAGATACGCAGTATTTT
cdr3_length: 15
d_call: TRBD1
clone_size: NA
j_call: TRBJ2-3
v_call: TRBV29-1

cdr3_aa: CASSQVGGNTEAFF
cdr3_nt: TGTGCCAGCAGCCAAGTCGGGGGGAACACTGAAGCTTTCTTT
cdr3_length: 14
d_call: NA
clone_size: few
j_call: TRBJ1-1
v_call: TRBV4-2

cdr3_aa: CAISAGQGSYNEQFF
cdr3_nt: TGTGCCATCAGTGCTGGACAGGGGTCCTACAATGAGCAGTTCTTC
cdr3_length: 15
d_call: TRBD1
clone_size: once
j_call: TRBJ2-1
v_call: TRBV10-3

cdr3_aa: CASSPGLATDTQYF
cdr3_nt: TGTGCCAGCAGTCCGGGACTAGCTACAGATACGCAGTATTTT
cdr3_length: 14
d_call: TRBD2
clone_size: NA
j_call: TRBJ2-3
v_call: TRBV5-4

cdr3_aa: CASSSTGMDGYTF
cdr3_nt: TGTGCCAGCAGCTCAACAGGGATGGATGGCTACACCTTC
cdr3_length: 13
d_call: NA
clone_size: NA
j_call: TRBJ1-2
v_call: TRBV7-9

cdr3_aa: CASSLVRSGANVLTF
cdr3_nt: TGTGCCAGCAGCTTAGTCCGTTCGGGGGCCAACGTCCTGACTTTC
cdr3_length: 15
d_call: NA
clone_size: NA
j_call: TRBJ2-6
v_call: TRBV7-9

cdr3_aa: CASSSPGTSGYEQYF
cdr3_nt: TGTGCCAGCAGCTCACCTGGGACTAGCGGATACGAGCAGTACTTC
cdr3_length: 15
d_call: TRBD2
clone_size: NA
j_call: TRBJ2-7
v_call: TRBV11-2

cdr3_aa: CASSLVAGYSTDTQYF
cdr3_nt: TGTGCCAGCAGCTTAGTAGCCGGATATAGCACAGATACGCAGTATTTT
cdr3_length: 16
d_call: NA
clone_size: NA
j_call: TRBJ2-3
v_call: TRBV7-9

cdr3_aa: CASSADEKLFF
cdr3_nt: TGTGCCAGCTCAGCGGATGAAAAACTGTTTTTT
cdr3_length: 11
d_call: NA
clone_size: NA
j_call: TRBJ1-4
v_call: TRBV18

cdr3_aa: CAWSVGAGVHNEQFF
cdr3_nt: TGTGCCTGGAGTGTAGGGGCAGGGGTGCACAATGAGCAGTTCTTC
cdr3_length: 15
d_call: NA
clone_size: NA
j_call: TRBJ2-1
v_call: TRBV30

cdr3_aa: CASNGLNNEQFF
cdr3_nt: TGTGCCAGCAACGGACTTAACAATGAGCAGTTCTTC
cdr3_length: 12
d_call: NA
clone_size: NA
j_call: TRBJ2-1
v_call: TRBV2

cdr3_aa: CSVRQGSSNQPQHF
cdr3_nt: TGCAGCGTCAGACAGGGCTCGAGCAATCAGCCCCAGCATTTT
cdr3_length: 14
d_call: TRBD1
clone_size: once
j_call: TRBJ1-5
v_call: TRBV29-1

cdr3_aa: CASSPRAGGAYEQYF
cdr3_nt: TGTGCCAGCAGCCCTAGAGCGGGAGGCGCCTACGAGCAGTACTTC
cdr3_length: 15
d_call: TRBD2
clone_size: NA
j_call: TRBJ2-7
v_call: TRBV27

cdr3_aa: CASSEGQGEKLFF
cdr3_nt: TGTGCCAGCAGTGAGGGACAGGGTGAAAAACTGTTTTTT
cdr3_length: 13
d_call: TRBD1
clone_size: NA
j_call: TRBJ1-4
v_call: TRBV2

cdr3_aa: CASTRQTQETQYF
cdr3_nt: TGTGCCAGCACGCGACAGACCCAAGAGACCCAGTACTTC
cdr3_length: 13
d_call: NA
clone_size: NA
j_call: TRBJ2-5
v_call: TRBV6-5

cdr3_aa: CASSLTSGYNEQFF
cdr3_nt: TGTGCCAGCAGCTTGACTAGCGGGTACAATGAGCAGTTCTTC
cdr3_length: 14
d_call: TRBD2
clone_size: NA
j_call: TRBJ2-1
v_call: TRBV7-3

cdr3_aa: CASSPGSDSTDTQYF
cdr3_nt: TGTGCCAGCTCACCAGGTAGCGATAGCACAGATACGCAGTATTTT
cdr3_length: 15
d_call: NA
clone_size: NA
j_call: TRBJ2-3
v_call: TRBV18

cdr3_aa: CASSTLDRGEGYTF
cdr3_nt: TGTGCCAGCAGCACATTAGACAGGGGAGAGGGCTACACCTTC
cdr3_length: 14
d_call: TRBD1
clone_size: NA
j_call: TRBJ1-2
v_call: TRBV3-1/TRBV3-2

cdr3_aa: CASRAGGSGYGYTF
cdr3_nt: TGTGCCAGCAGGGCGGGGGGATCTGGCTATGGCTACACCTTC
cdr3_length: 14
d_call: NA
clone_size: once
j_call: TRBJ1-2
v_call: TRBV9

cdr3_aa: CASSYGGDYEQYF
cdr3_nt: TGTGCCAGCAGTTACGGGGGGGACTACGAGCAGTACTTC
cdr3_length: 13
d_call: TRBD2
clone_size: NA
j_call: TRBJ2-7
v_call: TRBV6-5

cdr3_aa: CASSPLWGGGEQYF
cdr3_nt: TGTGCCAGCAGCCCTCTTTGGGGGGGTGGCGAGCAGTACTTC
cdr3_length: 14
d_call: TRBD2
clone_size: NA
j_call: TRBJ2-7
v_call: TRBV27

cdr3_aa: CASSPGSGSGELFF
cdr3_nt: TGCGCCAGCAGCCCGGGGAGCGGTTCCGGGGAGCTGTTTTTT
cdr3_length: 14
d_call: NA
clone_size: NA
j_call: TRBJ2-2
v_call: TRBV5-1

cdr3_aa: CASRSRGAPANYGYTF
cdr3_nt: TGTGCCAGTAGATCCAGGGGGGCGCCGGCTAACTATGGCTACACCTTC
cdr3_length: 16
d_call: TRBD1
clone_size: NA
j_call: TRBJ1-2
v_call: TRBV19

cdr3_aa: CAIPGGDSGNEQFF
cdr3_nt: TGTGCCATTCCTGGGGGGGATAGCGGAAATGAGCAGTTCTTC
cdr3_length: 14
d_call: TRBD2
clone_size: NA
j_call: TRBJ2-1
v_call: TRBV6-5

cdr3_aa: CASSRTSTPGETQYF
cdr3_nt: TGTGCCAGCAGCCGAACATCTACCCCGGGAGAGACCCAGTACTTC
cdr3_length: 15
d_call: NA
clone_size: NA
j_call: TRBJ2-5
v_call: TRBV5-4

cdr3_aa: CAISEGGTGADTQYF
cdr3_nt: TGTGCCATCAGTGAGGGCGGGACAGGGGCAGATACGCAGTATTTT
cdr3_length: 15
d_call: TRBD1
clone_size: NA
j_call: TRBJ2-3
v_call: TRBV10-3

cdr3_aa: CASPPPPGGGDTEAFF
cdr3_nt: TGTGCCAGTCCCCCACCCCCGGGGGGAGGGGACACTGAAGCTTTCTTT
cdr3_length: 16
d_call: NA
clone_size: NA
j_call: TRBJ1-1
v_call: TRBV19

cdr3_aa: CASSLPHWGGNQPQHF
cdr3_nt: TGTGCCAGCAGCTTACCCCATTGGGGGGGAAATCAGCCCCAGCATTTT
cdr3_length: 16
d_call: NA
clone_size: NA
j_call: TRBJ1-5
v_call: TRBV11-2

cdr3_aa: CASSDAGASGYGYTF
cdr3_nt: TGTGCCAGCAGCGACGCGGGTGCCTCGGGGTATGGCTACACCTTC
cdr3_length: 15
d_call: NA
clone_size: NA
j_call: TRBJ1-2
v_call: TRBV6-4

cdr3_aa: CASSSRVAYF
cdr3_nt: TGTGCCAGCAGTTCGCGTGTTGCGTACTTC
cdr3_length: 10
d_call: NA
clone_size: NA
j_call: TRBJ2-7
v_call: TRBV12-3/TRBV12-4

cdr3_aa: CASSDGQLNQPQHF
cdr3_nt: TGTGCCAGCAGTGATGGACAGCTAAATCAGCCCCAGCATTTT
cdr3_length: 14
d_call: NA
clone_size: NA
j_call: TRBJ1-5
v_call: TRBV25-1

cdr3_aa: CASSLQANAGNTIYF
cdr3_nt: TGTGCCAGTAGTCTCCAGGCTAATGCTGGAAACACCATATATTTT
cdr3_length: 15
d_call: NA
clone_size: once
j_call: TRBJ1-3
v_call: TRBV19